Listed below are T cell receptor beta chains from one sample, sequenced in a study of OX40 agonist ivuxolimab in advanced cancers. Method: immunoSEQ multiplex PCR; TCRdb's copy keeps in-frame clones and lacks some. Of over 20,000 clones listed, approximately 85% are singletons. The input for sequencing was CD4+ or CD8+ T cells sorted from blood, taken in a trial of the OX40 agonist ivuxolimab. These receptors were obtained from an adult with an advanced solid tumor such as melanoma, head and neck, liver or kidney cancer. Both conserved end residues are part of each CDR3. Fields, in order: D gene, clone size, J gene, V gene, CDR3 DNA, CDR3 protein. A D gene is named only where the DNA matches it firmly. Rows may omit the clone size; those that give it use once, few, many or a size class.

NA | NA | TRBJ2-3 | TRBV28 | TGTGCCAGCAGTTTTCCCGGAAGGGGCACTGGATCCGTTAGGGATACGCAGTATTTT | CASSFPGRGTGSVRDTQYF
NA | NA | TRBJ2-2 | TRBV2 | TGTGCCAGCAGGGAAACCGGGGAGCTGTTTTTT | CASRETGELFF
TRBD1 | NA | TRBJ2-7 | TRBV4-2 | TGTGCCAGCAGCCAAGATACCCAGGGCAGGGGGTACGAGCAGTACTTC | CASSQDTQGRGYEQYF
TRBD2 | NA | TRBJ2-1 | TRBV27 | TGTGCCAGCAGTTTTTTAGGCGGGAGAAGTGGTAATGAGCAGTTCTTC | CASSFLGGRSGNEQFF
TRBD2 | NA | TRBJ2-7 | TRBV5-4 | TGTGCCAGCAGTTTCGGACTAGCGGTTACCTACGAGCAGTACTTC | CASSFGLAVTYEQYF
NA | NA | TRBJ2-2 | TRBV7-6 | TGTGCCAGCAGCTTCGACCCCGCGCGACGAGGGACCGGGGAGCTGTTTTTT | CASSFDPARRGTGELFF
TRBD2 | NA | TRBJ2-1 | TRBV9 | TGTGCCAGCAGCGTAGTTAGCGGGGCCTACAATGAGCAGTTCTTC | CASSVVSGAYNEQFF
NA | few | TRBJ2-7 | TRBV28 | TGTGCCAGCAGTTTTGGGGGGCGTGTGGACGAGCAGTACTTC | CASSFGGRVDEQYF
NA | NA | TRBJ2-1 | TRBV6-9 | TGTGCCAGCACAATTCTGGGCTTGCGGACCGGGAGCTCCTACAATGAGCAGTTCTTC | CASTILGLRTGSSYNEQFF
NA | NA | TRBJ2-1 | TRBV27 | TGTGCCGCCTCCCACGGGCAGCCGGGAGTGGAGTTCTTC | CAASHGQPGVEFF
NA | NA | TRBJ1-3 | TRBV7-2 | TGTGCCAGCAGCTTAGATCATGGACCTGGAAACACCATATATTTT | CASSLDHGPGNTIYF
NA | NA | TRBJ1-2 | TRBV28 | TGTGCCAGCAGTTTATCGTTGGTAACTAACTATGGCTACACCTTC | CASSLSLVTNYGYTF
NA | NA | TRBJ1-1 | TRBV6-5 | TGTGCCAGCAGTTACGGGCCGAACACTGAAGCTTTCTTT | CASSYGPNTEAFF
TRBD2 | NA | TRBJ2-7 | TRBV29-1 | TGCAGCGTTGAATGGCGTGACGGGAGGACCTACGAGCAGTACTTC | CSVEWRDGRTYEQYF
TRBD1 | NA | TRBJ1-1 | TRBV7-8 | TGTGCCAGCAGCCAGGACAGGGTTAATACTGAAGCTTTCTTT | CASSQDRVNTEAFF
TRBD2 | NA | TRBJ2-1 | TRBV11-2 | TGTGCCAGCAGCTTCACTAGCGGGGGGGACGGTGAGCAGTTCTTC | CASSFTSGGDGEQFF
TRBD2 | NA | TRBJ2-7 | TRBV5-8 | TGTGCCAGCAGCTTGGGGACTAGCGGGGGGCCCAATTCCTACGAGCAGTACTTC | CASSLGTSGGPNSYEQYF
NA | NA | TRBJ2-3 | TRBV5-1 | TGCGCCAGCAGCTTGGTTGCCGGGACCACAGATACGCAGTATTTT | CASSLVAGTTDTQYF
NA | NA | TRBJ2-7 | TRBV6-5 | TGTGCCAGCAGCCCCACAGAGACCTACGAGCAGTACTTC | CASSPTETYEQYF
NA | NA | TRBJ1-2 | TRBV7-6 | TGTGCCAGCAGCTTAGATGTAACCGGAGGACAAGGCTACACCTTC | CASSLDVTGGQGYTF
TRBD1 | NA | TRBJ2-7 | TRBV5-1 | TGCGCCAGCAGCTCCTTAACAGGGGTAAACCTGCAACAGTACTTC | CASSSLTGVNLQQYF
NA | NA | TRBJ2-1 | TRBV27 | TGTGCCAGTAGCGGCCCCTACAATGAGCAGTTCTTC | CASSGPYNEQFF
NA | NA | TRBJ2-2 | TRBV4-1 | TGCGCCAGCAGCCAAGTAGGACAGAACACCGGGGAGCTGTTTTTT | CASSQVGQNTGELFF
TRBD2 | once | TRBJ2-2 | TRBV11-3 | TGTGCCAGCAGCCCTGGGGCTAGCGGGAGGCCCGGGGAGCTGTTTTTT | CASSPGASGRPGELFF
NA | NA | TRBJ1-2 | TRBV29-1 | TGCAGCGTTGAAGGGGACAAGAAGGAATATGGCTACACCTTC | CSVEGDKKEYGYTF
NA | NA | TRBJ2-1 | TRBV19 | TGTGCCAGTAGTATAGGAGGGGACAATGAGCAGTTCTTC | CASSIGGDNEQFF
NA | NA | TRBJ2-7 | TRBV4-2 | TGTGCCAGCAGCCAATTAGCGAACTCCTACGAGCAGTACTTC | CASSQLANSYEQYF
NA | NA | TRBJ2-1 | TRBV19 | TGTGCCACAAGACAGGACTCCTACAATGAGCAGTTCTTC | CATRQDSYNEQFF
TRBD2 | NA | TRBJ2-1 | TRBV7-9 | TGTGCCAGCAGCTTAGTAGCGGGAGACGTTGAGCAGTTCTTC | CASSLVAGDVEQFF
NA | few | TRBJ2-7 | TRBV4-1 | TGCGCCAGCAGCCCCCGGGACCTGACGGTTCACGAGCAGTACTTC | CASSPRDLTVHEQYF
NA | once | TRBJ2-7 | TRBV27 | TGTGCCAGCAGTTCCAAGGGGATACACTCCTACGAGCAGTACTTC | CASSSKGIHSYEQYF
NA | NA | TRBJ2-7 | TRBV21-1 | TGTGCCAGCAGCAATTGGGAGCGGGAGGGGAGCTACGAGCAGTACTTC | CASSNWEREGSYEQYF
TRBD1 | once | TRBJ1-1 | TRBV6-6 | TGTGCCAGCAGTTATGGGACAGCTGCTTTCTTT | CASSYGTAAFF
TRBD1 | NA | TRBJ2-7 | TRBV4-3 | TGCGCCAGCAGCCCTCACGGGACAGGGGGATACGAGCAGTACTTC | CASSPHGTGGYEQYF
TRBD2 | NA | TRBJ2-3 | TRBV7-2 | TGTGCCAGCAGCCCCATTAGCGGGGGTCCCACAGATACGCAGTATTTT | CASSPISGGPTDTQYF
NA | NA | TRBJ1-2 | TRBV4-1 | TGCGCCAGCAGCCAACAGTCCGGCCCCTATGGCTACACCTTC | CASSQQSGPYGYTF
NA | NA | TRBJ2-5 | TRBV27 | TGTGCCAGCAGTTTATACCCGGGAGTAAAAGAGACCCAGTACTTC | CASSLYPGVKETQYF
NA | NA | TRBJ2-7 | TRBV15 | TGTGCCACCAGCCCGACTTACTCCTACGAGCAGTACTTC | CATSPTYSYEQYF
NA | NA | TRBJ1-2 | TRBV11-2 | TGTGCCAGCATCCCCCACAGGTATGGCTACACCTTC | CASIPHRYGYTF
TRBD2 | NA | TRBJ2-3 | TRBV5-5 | TGTGCCAGCAGCTTGGGACTAGCGCTCAGCACAGATACGCAGTATTTT | CASSLGLALSTDTQYF
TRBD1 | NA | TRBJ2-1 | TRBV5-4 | TGCGCCAGCAGCCAAGTCGGGACAGGGCCTAGAGATGAGCAGTTCTTC | CASSQVGTGPRDEQFF
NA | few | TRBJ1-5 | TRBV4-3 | TGCGCCAGCAGCCAAGATCTGGACAACAATCAGCCCCAGCATTTT | CASSQDLDNNQPQHF
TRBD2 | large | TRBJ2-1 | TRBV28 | TGTGCCAGCAGTTTAGGGACTAGCGGGAGGAATGAGCAGTTCTTC | CASSLGTSGRNEQFF
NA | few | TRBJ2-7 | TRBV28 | TGTGCCAGCAGTTATTGGACGGACAGCCGGGCCGATTACGAGCAGTACTTC | CASSYWTDSRADYEQYF
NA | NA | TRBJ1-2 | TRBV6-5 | TGTGCCAGCAGTGAGGGTTGGCATGGTGGTGGCTACACCTTC | CASSEGWHGGGYTF
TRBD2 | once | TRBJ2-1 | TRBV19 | TGTGCCAGTAGTCAGATAGTTGGGAGGGGACTAGCGCGGGAGCAGTTCTTC | CASSQIVGRGLAREQFF
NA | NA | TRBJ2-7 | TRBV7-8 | TGTGCCAGCAGCTTCGGTTGGTACGAGCAGTACTTC | CASSFGWYEQYF
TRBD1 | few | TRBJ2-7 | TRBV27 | TGTGCCAGCAGTGTGCCAGGGGGCTACGAGCAGTACTTC | CASSVPGGYEQYF